The 16 T cell receptor beta chains listed next were all sequenced from one sample in a study of shared clonotypes between healthy human individuals. Repertoires were generated with immunoSEQ multiplex PCR, while TCRdb's copy carries only in-frame clones and drops some. In the table there are some 2,500,000 clones, around 92% of which are singletons. The sequencing input was naive CD4+ T cells from PBMCs. Subset indicated: CD45RA+ positively selected. The receptors originated from a young man in good health. Some clones in this sample may be carry-over from other donors' samples.

The J gene is TRBJ2-1, the V gene TRBV5-4, with TRBD2 identical over 9 bases. The CDR3 is 15 residues long. V shed 2 bases, J shed 3 bases, and the junction held 3 bases outside the gene matches. Germline CDR1 reads SGHNT; CDR2 reads YYREEE (reference sequence). The CDR3 sequence: CASSLRLAVYNEQFF. In nucleotides, the CDR3 is TGTGCCAGCAGCTTACGACTAGCGGTCTACAATGAGCAGTTCTTC.

The V gene is TRBV5-8, the J gene TRBJ2-1; TRBD2 matches at 13 bases. The J segment lost 9 bases and the V segment lost 3 bases, leaving 6 bases of the junction unmatched. The CDR3 length is 15 residues. Germline V lookup: CDR1 SGHTS, CDR2 YDEGEE. The CDR3 region has the DNA TGTGCCAGCAGCTGGGGACTAGCGGGAATAGGTGAGCAGTTCTTC. The encoded protein is CASSWGLAGIGEQFF. Looking up the rest from reference TRBV5-8 and TRBJ2-1 gives the full variable domain: EAGVTQSPTHLIKTRGQQATLRCSPISGHTSVYWYQQALGLGLQFLLWYDEGEERNRGNFPPRFSGRQFPNYSSELNVNALELEDSALYLCASSWGLAGIGEQFFGPGTRLTVL.

For this clone: Other DNA sequences in the sample encode the same CDR3. The rearrangement joins TRBV20-1 to TRBJ2-7; D is possibly TRBD1 (6 bases). Between the trimmed V and J ends, which lost 5 bases and 4 bases, there was a span of 9 bases. CDR1 and CDR2 from the germline V gene are DFQATT and SNEGSKA (reference sequence). This CDR3 has 11 amino acids. The CDR3 is CSAPDRYEQYF. CDR3 DNA sequence: TGCAGTGCTCCCGACAGGTACGAGCAGTACTTC.

V gene TRBV28 combines with J gene TRBJ1-3; D uncertain. Germline lookup yields CDR1 MDHEN and CDR2 SYDVKM. Trimming shortened V by 3 bases and J by 0 bases, and 12 bases separated the two germline ends. There are 16 residues in the CDR3. CDR3 region: CASSFIHRSSGNTIYF. CDR3 coding DNA: TGTGCCAGCAGTTTTATCCACAGAAGCTCTGGAAACACCATATATTTT.

The V and J genes are TRBV28 and TRBJ1-5; perhaps TRBD1 as D (5 bases). Trimming took off 6 bases at V and 2 bases at J, with 14 bases between the two ends. Germline V gene sequence: CDR1 MDHEN, CDR2 SYDVKM. The CDR3 is made up of 15 amino acids. CDR3 amino acids: CASRGEGLGNQPQHF. Written as DNA, the CDR3 is TGTGCCAGCAGGGGGGAGGGGCTTGGCAATCAGCCCCAGCATTTT.

The gene calls are TRBV18 and TRBJ2-1; TRBD2 aligns across 7 bases. V was clipped by 4 bases and J by 7 bases; unmatched bases: 13. CDR1 and CDR2 from the germline V gene are KGHSH and LQKENI. The length of the CDR3 is 16 residues. The CDR3 region is CASSLNGAMGGNEQFF. CDR3 DNA: TGTGCCAGCTCACTTAACGGGGCCATGGGGGGGAATGAGCAGTTCTTC.

The chain combines TRBV5-1 with TRBJ1-3; weak D call: TRBD1 (5 bases). Trimming removed 3 bases from V and 8 bases from J, with 21 bases in between. The CDR3 has 16 amino acids. The germline V gene encodes CDR1 SGHRS and CDR2 YFSETQ. CDR3 sequence reads: CASSWSTGDRRDTIYF. DNA of the CDR3: TGCGCCAGCAGCTGGTCGACGGGGGACCGGAGGGACACCATATATTTT.

The rearrangement uses TRBV10-3 and TRBJ2-5; 9 bases align to TRBD2. Trimming removed 2 bases from V and 5 bases from J; junction bases left unmatched: 18. This CDR3 spans 19 amino acids. CDR1 ENHRY and CDR2 SYGVKD come from the germline V gene. The CDR3 spells CAISEPRKVAGEVGETQYF. In nucleotides, the CDR3 is TGTGCCATCAGTGAGCCCCGGAAAGTAGCGGGAGAGGTTGGGGAGACCCAGTACTTC.

The chain links TRBV6-1 to TRBJ2-5; weak D call: TRBD1 (6 bases). V was pared by 3 bases and J by 3 bases, with 14 bases between. The germline V gene encodes CDR1 MNHNS and CDR2 SASEGT. The CDR3 runs to 15 residues. CDR3 in amino acids: CASSDPPTGKETQYF. DNA for the CDR3: TGTGCCAGCAGTGACCCCCCGACAGGAAAAGAGACCCAGTACTTC.

The chain combines TRBV28 with TRBJ2-7; 12 nucleotides match TRBD1. The junction had 3 bases not matched to a gene; V was cut back by 6 bases and J by 3 bases. This CDR3 comprises 14 residues. The germline CDR1 and CDR2 sequences are MDHEN and SYDVKM. The CDR3 nucleotides are TGTGCCAGCAGCCGGGACAGGGGGCTCTACGAGCAGTACTTC. As protein: CASSRDRGLYEQYF.

The chain is built from TRBV25-1 and TRBJ2-5; D gene unclear. TRBJ2-7 explains the end of the DNA better; the J call may be wrong. The CDR3 is 11 residues long. The V gene's germline CDR1 is MGHDK and CDR2 SYGVNS. DNA of the CDR3: TGTGCCAGCAGTGCTTCCTACGAGCAGTACTTC. This encodes CASSASYEQYF.

Of note for this clone: The sample carries other DNA sequences with the same CDR3. V is TRBV9 and J is TRBJ2-6, with D uncertain. Trimming removed 3 bases from V and 0 bases from J, with 4 bases in between. The germline V gene has CDR1 SGDLS and CDR2 YYNGEE. The CDR3 is 14 residues long. CDR3 in amino acids: CASSASSGANVLTF. CDR3 DNA: TGTGCCAGCAGCGCTTCCTCTGGGGCCAACGTCCTGACTTTC.

The rearrangement links TRBV5-1 to TRBJ2-7, with D perhaps TRBD2 (5 bases). V dropped 0 bases and J dropped 2 bases, with 15 bases sitting between them. The CDR3 contains 16 residues. Germline-derived CDR1 and CDR2 are SGHRS and YFSETQ. The chain's CDR3 is CASSLGSGLETYEQYF. CDR3 nucleotides: TGCGCCAGCAGCTTGGGGTCAGGACTTGAAACCTACGAGCAGTACTTC.

V usage is TRBV11-3 and J usage is TRBJ2-7, with D possibly TRBD2 on 5 matching bases. With 1 base removed from V and 7 bases from J, the gap between germline ends came to 11 bases. Germline-derived CDR1 and CDR2 are SGHNT and YENEEA. The CDR3 is 13 residues long. The CDR3 DNA reads as TGTGCCAGCAGCTTAGGTTACCAGCGGGAGCAGTACTTC. This gives the protein CASSLGYQREQYF.

The gene calls are TRBV6-6 and TRBJ1-5, with TRBD1 matching 9 bases. V lost 2 bases to trimming and J lost 5 bases; unmatched junction nucleotides: 4. Germline-derived CDR1 and CDR2 are MNHNY and SVGAGI (reference sequence). The CDR3 has 15 residues. The CDR3 reads CASSYAGQGDQPQHF. The CDR3 DNA follows: TGTGCCAGCAGTTACGCGGGACAGGGCGATCAGCCCCAGCATTTT.

The genes are TRBV29-1 and TRBJ2-7; either TRBD1 or TRBD2 may supply D (5 bases each). There are 13 residues in the CDR3. Germline V lookup: CDR1 SQVTM, CDR2 ANQGSEA. V lost 4 bases and J 2 bases, leaving 12 bases between the germline ends. CDR3 DNA: TGCAGCGTTGCGGGGCTTGTCACCTACGAGCAGTACTTC. As protein: CSVAGLVTYEQYF.